The source of this T cell receptor (beta chain) is a study of blood T cell repertoires in COVID-19. Across the whole study: COVID-19 samples from acute and convalescent phases originated in the United States, Italy and Spain.

The CDR3 spans 16 residues. The V end was cut by 5 bases, the J end by 0 bases, with 16 bases between. Per germline, CDR1 MNHEY and CDR2 SMNVEV (reference sequence). Repertoires were generated with immunoSEQ multiplex PCR, while TCRdb's copy carries only in-frame clones and drops some. This table has just over 90,000 clones, about 90% appearing once. The sequence was obtained from a human donor with active COVID-19. The donor label of this sample is uncertain. Sequencing was carried out using peripheral blood. The V and J genes are TRBV27 and TRBJ2-5, with D possibly TRBD1 on 5 matching bases. CDR3 protein: CASSRSYRKNQETQYF. Written as DNA, the CDR3 is TGTGCCAGCAGTAGGTCTTACAGGAAGAACCAAGAGACCCAGTACTTC.